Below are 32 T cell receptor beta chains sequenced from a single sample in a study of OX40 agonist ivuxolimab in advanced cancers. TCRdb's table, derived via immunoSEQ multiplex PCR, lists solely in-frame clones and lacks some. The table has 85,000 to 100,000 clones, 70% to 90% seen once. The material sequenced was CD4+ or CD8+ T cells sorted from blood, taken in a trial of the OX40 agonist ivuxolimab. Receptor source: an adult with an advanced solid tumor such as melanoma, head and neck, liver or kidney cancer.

The CDR3 protein is CASSLDGGDSPLHF. The CDR3 bases are TGTGCCAGCAGCTTAGACGGGGGCGATTCACCCCTCCACTTT. The chain carries TRBV7-9 and TRBJ1-6; D is perhaps TRBD1 (6 bases). V lost 1 base, J lost 8 bases, and 9 bases lay in between. The CDR3 extends over 14 amino acids. The V gene's germline CDR1 is SEHNR and CDR2 FQNEAQ (reference sequence).

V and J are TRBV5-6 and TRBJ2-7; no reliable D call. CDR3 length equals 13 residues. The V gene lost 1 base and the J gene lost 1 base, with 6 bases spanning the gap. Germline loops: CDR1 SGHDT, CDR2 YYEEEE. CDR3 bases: TGTGCCAGCAGCTTGATAGATTCCTACGAGCAGTACTTC. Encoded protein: CASSLIDSYEQYF.

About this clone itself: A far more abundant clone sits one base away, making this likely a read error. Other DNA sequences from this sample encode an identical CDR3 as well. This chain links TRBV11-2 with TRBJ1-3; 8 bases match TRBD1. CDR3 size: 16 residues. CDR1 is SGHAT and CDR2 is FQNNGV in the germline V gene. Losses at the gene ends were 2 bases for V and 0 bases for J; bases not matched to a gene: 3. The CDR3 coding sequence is TGTGCCAGCAGCTTAACAGGGGGGAACTCTGGAAACACCATATATTTT. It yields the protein CASSLTGGNSGNTIYF.

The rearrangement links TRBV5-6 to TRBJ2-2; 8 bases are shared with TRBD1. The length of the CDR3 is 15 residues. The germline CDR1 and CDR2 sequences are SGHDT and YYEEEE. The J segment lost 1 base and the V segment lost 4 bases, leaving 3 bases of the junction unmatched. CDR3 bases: TGTGCCAGCAGCCCCGGGACAGGGAACACCGGGGAGCTGTTTTTT. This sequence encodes CASSPGTGNTGELFF. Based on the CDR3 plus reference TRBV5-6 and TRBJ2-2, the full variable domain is DAGVTQSPTHLIKTRGQQVTLRCSPKSGHDTVSWYQQALGQGPQFIFQYYEEEERQRGNFPDRFSGHQFPNYSSELNVNALLLGDSALYLCASSPGTGNTGELFFGEGSRLTVL.

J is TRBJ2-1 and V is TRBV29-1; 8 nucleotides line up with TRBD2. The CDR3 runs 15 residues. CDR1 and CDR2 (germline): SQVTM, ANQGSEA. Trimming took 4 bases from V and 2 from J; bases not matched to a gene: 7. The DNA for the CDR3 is TGCAGCGTTGTCGCCAGCGGGAGCACCTACAATGAGCAGTTCTTC. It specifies CSVVASGSTYNEQFF.

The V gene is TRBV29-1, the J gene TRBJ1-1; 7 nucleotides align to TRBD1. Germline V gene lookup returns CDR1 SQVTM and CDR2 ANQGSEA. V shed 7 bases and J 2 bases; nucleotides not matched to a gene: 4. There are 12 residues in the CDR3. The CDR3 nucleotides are TGCAGCGCCCGACAGGGAAACACTGAAGCTTTCTTT. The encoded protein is CSARQGNTEAFF.

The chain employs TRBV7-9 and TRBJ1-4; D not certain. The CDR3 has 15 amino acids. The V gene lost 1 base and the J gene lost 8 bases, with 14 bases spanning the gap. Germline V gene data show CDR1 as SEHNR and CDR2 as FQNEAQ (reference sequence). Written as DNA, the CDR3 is TGTGCCAGCAGCTTAGGCGCAGGAAAAAACGAAAAACTGTTTTTT. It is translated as CASSLGAGKNEKLFF.

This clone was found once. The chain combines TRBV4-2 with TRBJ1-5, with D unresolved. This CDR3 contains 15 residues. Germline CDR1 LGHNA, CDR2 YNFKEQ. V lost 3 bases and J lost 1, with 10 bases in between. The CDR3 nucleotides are TGTGCCAGCAGCCAGGAGGGTTACAGCAATCAGCCCCAGCATTTT. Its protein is CASSQEGYSNQPQHF.

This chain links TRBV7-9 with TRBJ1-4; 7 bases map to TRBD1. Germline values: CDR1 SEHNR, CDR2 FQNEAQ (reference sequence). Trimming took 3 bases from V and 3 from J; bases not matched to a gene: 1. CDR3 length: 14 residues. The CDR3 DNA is TGTGCCAGCAGCTTCGGGACAGCTAATGAAAAACTGTTTTTT. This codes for CASSFGTANEKLFF.

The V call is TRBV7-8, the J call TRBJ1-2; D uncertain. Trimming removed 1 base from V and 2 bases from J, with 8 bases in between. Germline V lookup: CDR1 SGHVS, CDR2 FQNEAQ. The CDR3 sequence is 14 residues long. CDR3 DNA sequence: TGTGCCAGCAGCTTAGGGCAGAAGAACTATGGCTACACCTTC. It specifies CASSLGQKNYGYTF.

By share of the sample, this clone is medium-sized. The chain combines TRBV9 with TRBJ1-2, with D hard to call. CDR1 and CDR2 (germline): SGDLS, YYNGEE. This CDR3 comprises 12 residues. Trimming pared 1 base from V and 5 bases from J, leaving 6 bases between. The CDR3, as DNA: TGTGCCAGCAGCGTACTCGGATATGGCTACACCTTC. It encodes CASSVLGYGYTF.

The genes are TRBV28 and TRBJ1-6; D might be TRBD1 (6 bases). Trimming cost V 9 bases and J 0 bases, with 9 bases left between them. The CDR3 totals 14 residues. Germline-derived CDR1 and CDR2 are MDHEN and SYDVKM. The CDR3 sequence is CASLGGSYNSPLHF. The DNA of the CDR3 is TGTGCCAGTTTAGGGGGCTCCTATAATTCACCCCTCCACTTT.

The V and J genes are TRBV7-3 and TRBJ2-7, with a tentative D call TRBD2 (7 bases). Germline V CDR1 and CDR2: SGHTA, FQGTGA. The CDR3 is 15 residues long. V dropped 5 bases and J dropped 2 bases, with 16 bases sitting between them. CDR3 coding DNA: TGTGCCAGCAGCCCGGAGGGGGGGCGCACCTACGAGCAGTACTTC. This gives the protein CASSPEGGRTYEQYF.

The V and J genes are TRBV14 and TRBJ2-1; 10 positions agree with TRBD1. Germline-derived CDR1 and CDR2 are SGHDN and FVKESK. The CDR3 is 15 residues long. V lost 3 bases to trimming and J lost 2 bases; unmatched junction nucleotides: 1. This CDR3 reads CASSHGTGAYNEQFF. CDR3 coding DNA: TGTGCCAGCAGCCACGGGACAGGGGCCTACAATGAGCAGTTCTTC.

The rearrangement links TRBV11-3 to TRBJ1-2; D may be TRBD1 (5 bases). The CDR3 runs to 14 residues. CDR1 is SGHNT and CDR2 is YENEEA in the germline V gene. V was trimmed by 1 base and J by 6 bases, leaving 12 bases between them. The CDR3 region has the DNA TGTGCCAGCAGCTTAGCGGCGGGGGAGGATGGCTACACCTTC. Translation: CASSLAAGEDGYTF.

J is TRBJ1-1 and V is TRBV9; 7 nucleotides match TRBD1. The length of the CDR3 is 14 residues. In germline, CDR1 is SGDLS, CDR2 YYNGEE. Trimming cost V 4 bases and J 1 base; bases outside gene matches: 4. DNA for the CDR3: TGTGCCAGCAGCAAATCAGGGGGGAACACTGAAGCTTTCTTT. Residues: CASSKSGGNTEAFF.

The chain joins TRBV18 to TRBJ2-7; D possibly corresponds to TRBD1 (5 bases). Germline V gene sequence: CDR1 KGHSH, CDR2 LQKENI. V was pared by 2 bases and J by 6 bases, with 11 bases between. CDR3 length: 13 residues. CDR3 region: CASSPNGAVEQYV. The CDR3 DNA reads TGTGCCAGCTCACCAAATGGGGCTGTCGAGCAGTACGTC.

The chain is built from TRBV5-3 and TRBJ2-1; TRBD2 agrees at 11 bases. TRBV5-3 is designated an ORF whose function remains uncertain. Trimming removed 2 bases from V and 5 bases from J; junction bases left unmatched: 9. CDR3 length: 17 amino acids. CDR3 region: CARSFWRRLAGNNEQFF. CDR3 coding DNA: TGTGCCAGAAGCTTCTGGCGGCGACTAGCGGGAAACAATGAGCAGTTCTTC.

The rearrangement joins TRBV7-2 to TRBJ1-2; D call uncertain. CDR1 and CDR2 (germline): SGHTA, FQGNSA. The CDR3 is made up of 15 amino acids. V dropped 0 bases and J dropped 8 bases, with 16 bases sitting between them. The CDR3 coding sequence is TGTGCCAGCAGCTTAGCTAACAGCCTTTTCGGGGGCTACACCTTC. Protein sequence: CASSLANSLFGGYTF.

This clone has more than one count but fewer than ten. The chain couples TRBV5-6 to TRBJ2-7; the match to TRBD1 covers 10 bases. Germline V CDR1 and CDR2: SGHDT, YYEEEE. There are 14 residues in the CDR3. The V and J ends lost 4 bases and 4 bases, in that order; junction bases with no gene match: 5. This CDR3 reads CASSRQGAAYEQYV. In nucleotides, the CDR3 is TGTGCCAGCAGCAGACAGGGGGCGGCGTACGAGCAGTACGTC.

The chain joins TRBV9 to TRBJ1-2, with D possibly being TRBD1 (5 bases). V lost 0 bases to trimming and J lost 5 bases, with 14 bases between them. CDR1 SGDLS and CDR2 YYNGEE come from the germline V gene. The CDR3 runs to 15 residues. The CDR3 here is CASSVDAGAIYGYTF. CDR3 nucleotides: TGTGCCAGCAGCGTAGATGCCGGGGCCATATATGGCTACACCTTC.

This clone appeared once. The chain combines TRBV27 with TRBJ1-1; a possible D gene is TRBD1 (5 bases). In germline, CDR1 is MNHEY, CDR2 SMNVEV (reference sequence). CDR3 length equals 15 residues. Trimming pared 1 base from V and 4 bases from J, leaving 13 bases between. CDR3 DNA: TGTGCCAGCAGTTTATTCTCAGGGAGAGGCACTGAAGCTTTCTTT. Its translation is CASSLFSGRGTEAFF.

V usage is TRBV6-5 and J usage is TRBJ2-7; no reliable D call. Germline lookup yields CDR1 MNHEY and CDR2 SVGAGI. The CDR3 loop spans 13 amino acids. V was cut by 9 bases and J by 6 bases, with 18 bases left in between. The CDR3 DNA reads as TGTGCCAGTTCTGACATCTTCCCCGTCGAGCAGTACTTC. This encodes CASSDIFPVEQYF.

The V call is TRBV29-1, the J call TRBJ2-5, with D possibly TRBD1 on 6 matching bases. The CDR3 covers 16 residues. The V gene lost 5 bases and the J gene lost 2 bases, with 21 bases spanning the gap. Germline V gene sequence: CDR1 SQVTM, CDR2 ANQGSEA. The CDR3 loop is CSVQNRVGKSQETQYF. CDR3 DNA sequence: TGCAGCGTTCAAAACAGGGTGGGGAAGTCACAAGAGACCCAGTACTTC.

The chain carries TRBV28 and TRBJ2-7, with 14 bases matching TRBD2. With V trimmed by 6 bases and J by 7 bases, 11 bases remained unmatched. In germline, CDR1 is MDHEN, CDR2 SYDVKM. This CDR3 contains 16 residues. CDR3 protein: CASRIPGLAGVGEQYF. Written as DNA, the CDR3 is TGTGCCAGCAGAATCCCGGGACTAGCGGGAGTGGGGGAGCAGTACTTC.

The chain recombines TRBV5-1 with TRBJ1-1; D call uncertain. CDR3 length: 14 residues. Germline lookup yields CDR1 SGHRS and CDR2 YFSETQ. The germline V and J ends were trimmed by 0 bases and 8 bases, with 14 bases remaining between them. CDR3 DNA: TGCGCCAGCAGCTTGGCAGCCGGTGATCGAGAAGCTTTCTTT. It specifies CASSLAAGDREAFF.

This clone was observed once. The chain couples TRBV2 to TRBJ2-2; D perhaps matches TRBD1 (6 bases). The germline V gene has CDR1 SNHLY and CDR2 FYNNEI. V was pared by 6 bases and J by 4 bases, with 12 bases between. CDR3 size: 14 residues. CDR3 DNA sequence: TGTGCCAGCAGCAAGGACAGACCCACCGGGGAGCTGTTTTTT. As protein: CASSKDRPTGELFF.

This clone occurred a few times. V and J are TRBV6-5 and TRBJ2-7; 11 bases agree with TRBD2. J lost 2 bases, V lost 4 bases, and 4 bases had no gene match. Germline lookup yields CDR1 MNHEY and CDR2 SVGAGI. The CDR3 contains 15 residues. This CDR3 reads CASSLTSGAAYEQYV. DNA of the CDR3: TGTGCCAGCAGTTTGACTAGCGGGGCCGCCTACGAGCAGTACGTC.

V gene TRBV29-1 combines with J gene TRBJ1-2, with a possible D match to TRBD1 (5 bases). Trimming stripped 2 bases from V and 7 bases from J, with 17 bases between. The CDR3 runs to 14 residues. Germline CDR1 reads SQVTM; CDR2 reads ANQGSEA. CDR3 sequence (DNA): TGCAGCGTTGAACCCGGCGACAGCCCAGGTGGCTACACCTTC. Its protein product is CSVEPGDSPGGYTF.

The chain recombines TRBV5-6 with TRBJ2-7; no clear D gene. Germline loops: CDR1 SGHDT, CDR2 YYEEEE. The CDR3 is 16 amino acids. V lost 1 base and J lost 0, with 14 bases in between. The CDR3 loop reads CASSLSTDTFSYEQYV. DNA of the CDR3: TGTGCCAGCAGCTTGTCCACAGATACATTCTCCTACGAGCAGTACGTC.

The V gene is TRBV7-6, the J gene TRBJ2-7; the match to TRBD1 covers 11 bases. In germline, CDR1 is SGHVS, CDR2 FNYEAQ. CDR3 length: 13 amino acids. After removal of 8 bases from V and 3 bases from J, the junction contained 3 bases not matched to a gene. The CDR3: CASSGTGGYEQYF. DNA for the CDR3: TGTGCCAGCTCCGGGACAGGGGGCTACGAGCAGTACTTC.

CDR3: CASSQADRVEYGYTF. The CDR3 DNA is TGCGCCAGCAGCCAAGCGGACAGGGTGGAATATGGCTACACCTTC. This chain connects TRBV4-1 to TRBJ1-2; 8 positions match TRBD1. This CDR3 region has 15 residues. Germline values: CDR1 MGHRA, CDR2 YSYEKL. Trimming took 1 base from V and 5 from J; bases not matched to a gene: 6.